This T cell receptor (beta chain) comes out of a study of T cell changes during pregnancy in multiple sclerosis. TCRdb's copy holds only in-frame clones and misses some; the assay was immunoSEQ multiplex PCR. Here the sample spans approximately 100,000 clones, about 90% being singletons. V lost 2 bases and J 0 bases, leaving 12 bases between the germline ends. Germline CDR1 reads SGDLS; CDR2 reads YYNGEE. The CDR3 is made up of 16 amino acids. The origin of this receptor is a female donor with multiple sclerosis, enrolled in a pregnancy study. This chain links TRBV9 with TRBJ1-3, with D possibly matching TRBD1 (6 bases). Sequenced here: peripheral blood, sampled in the second trimester of pregnancy. CDR3 DNA: TGTGCCAGCAGCGTCGACGCCAGGGGCTCTGGAAACACCATATATTTT. It is translated as CASSVDARGSGNTIYF.